These T cell receptor beta chains were read from a single sample in a study of Ad26.COV2.S vaccination and SARS-CoV-2 variants. Generated by immunoSEQ multiplex PCR, the TCRdb table keeps only in-frame clones and is missing some. This sample has approximately 420,000 clones, with 70% to 90% found just once. The sample here was peripheral blood, taken in a trial of Ad26.COV2.S vaccine versus placebo. Receptors originate from a person between 18 and 59 years old who received the Ad26.COV2.S COVID-19 vaccine or a placebo. Both conserved end residues are part of each CDR3. Fields, in order: V gene, J gene, D gene, clone size, CDR3 DNA, CDR3 protein. The D gene is left open where the match is weak. The listing skips clone size in some rows; elsewhere it reads once, few, many or a size class.

V gene: TRBV6-6; J gene: TRBJ1-1; D gene: -; clone size: -; CDR3 DNA: TGTGCCAGCAGCCGGGGGGCCACTGAAGCTTTCTTT; CDR3 protein: CASSRGATEAFF
V gene: TRBV21-1; J gene: TRBJ2-3; D gene: -; clone size: -; CDR3 DNA: TGTGCCAGCAGGCGGAAGCTTAGCGGGGCTATTCGTACGCAGTATTTT; CDR3 protein: CASRRKLSGAIRTQYF
V gene: TRBV2; J gene: TRBJ2-7; D gene: TRBD2; clone size: -; CDR3 DNA: TGTGCCAGCAGTGGCCGGGAGGGCGCCGTACCCTACGAGCAGTACTTC; CDR3 protein: CASSGREGAVPYEQYF
V gene: TRBV28; J gene: TRBJ2-1; D gene: TRBD1; clone size: -; CDR3 DNA: TGTGCCAGCCACTCCAGGGGACAGGACTACAATGAGCAGTTCTTC; CDR3 protein: CASHSRGQDYNEQFF
V gene: TRBV9; J gene: TRBJ1-6; D gene: -; clone size: -; CDR3 DNA: TGTGCCAGCACCCAGGCAGGGAACTCTTCACCCCTCCACTTT; CDR3 protein: CASTQAGNSSPLHF
V gene: TRBV19; J gene: TRBJ2-1; D gene: -; clone size: -; CDR3 DNA: TGTGCCAGTAGTATGGGGGGACCCTACAATGAGCAGTTCTTC; CDR3 protein: CASSMGGPYNEQFF
V gene: TRBV28; J gene: TRBJ2-7; D gene: TRBD2; clone size: -; CDR3 DNA: TGTGCCAGCAGTTCCGGGACTAGCGGACTCTACGAGCAGTACTTC; CDR3 protein: CASSSGTSGLYEQYF
V gene: TRBV6-2/TRBV6-3; J gene: TRBJ1-5; D gene: -; clone size: -; CDR3 DNA: TGTGCCAGCAGCCGTCATAGGTCGGCGGACAATCAGCCCCAGCATTTT; CDR3 protein: CASSRHRSADNQPQHF
V gene: TRBV11-1; J gene: TRBJ2-5; D gene: TRBD1; clone size: -; CDR3 DNA: TGTGCCAGCAGCGCCAGGACAGGGGGCAGGGAGACCCAGTACTTC; CDR3 protein: CASSARTGGRETQYF
V gene: TRBV28; J gene: TRBJ2-1; D gene: -; clone size: -; CDR3 DNA: TGTGCCAGCAGATTAAGGGGGGCCCCCTACAATGAGCAGTTCTTC; CDR3 protein: CASRLRGAPYNEQFF
V gene: TRBV10-3; J gene: TRBJ2-2; D gene: TRBD1; clone size: -; CDR3 DNA: TGTGCCATCACCACCGGGACAGGGGGCACCGGGGAGCTGTTTTTT; CDR3 protein: CAITTGTGGTGELFF
V gene: TRBV5-5; J gene: TRBJ2-1; D gene: TRBD2; clone size: -; CDR3 DNA: TGTGCCAGCAGCTTGGTAGCGGGGGGCAACAATGAGCAGTTCTTC; CDR3 protein: CASSLVAGGNNEQFF
V gene: TRBV9; J gene: TRBJ1-6; D gene: -; clone size: few; CDR3 DNA: TGTGCCAGCAGCAATAGGGACCCCAGTCGTGGCAATTCACCCCTCCACTTT; CDR3 protein: CASSNRDPSRGNSPLHF
V gene: TRBV10-3; J gene: TRBJ1-3; D gene: TRBD1; clone size: -; CDR3 DNA: TGTGCCATCAGTGGAGAGGGGACAGATATTCCTGGAAACACCATATATTTT; CDR3 protein: CAISGEGTDIPGNTIYF
V gene: TRBV20-1; J gene: TRBJ2-1; D gene: -; clone size: -; CDR3 DNA: TGCAGTGCTAGTTTGGTCCTTACCTACAATGAGCAGTTCTTC; CDR3 protein: CSASLVLTYNEQFF
V gene: TRBV5-1; J gene: TRBJ2-5; D gene: -; clone size: -; CDR3 DNA: TGCGCCAGCCAGGACATGGCCCAAGAGACCCAGTACTTC; CDR3 protein: CASQDMAQETQYF
V gene: TRBV4-2; J gene: TRBJ1-2; D gene: TRBD1; clone size: once; CDR3 DNA: TGTGCCAGCAGCCATCCCAGGACAGGGGAGAATGGCTACACCTTC; CDR3 protein: CASSHPRTGENGYTF
V gene: TRBV3-1/TRBV3-2; J gene: TRBJ2-7; D gene: -; clone size: -; CDR3 DNA: TGTGCCAGCAGCCAAGATTGGTCCTACGAGCAGTACTTC; CDR3 protein: CASSQDWSYEQYF
V gene: TRBV25-1; J gene: TRBJ1-6; D gene: -; clone size: -; CDR3 DNA: TGTGCCAGCAGCCTCTGGGGACGTAATTCACCCCTCCACTTT; CDR3 protein: CASSLWGRNSPLHF
V gene: TRBV12-3/TRBV12-4; J gene: TRBJ1-2; D gene: -; clone size: -; CDR3 DNA: TGTGCCAGCAGTTTAAGTCAGGCAGAGGTCACCTTC; CDR3 protein: CASSLSQAEVTF
V gene: TRBV6-1; J gene: TRBJ2-5; D gene: -; clone size: -; CDR3 DNA: TGTGCCAGCAGTGAAGGTCCCCGAGGTGGTGAGACCCAGTACTTC; CDR3 protein: CASSEGPRGGETQYF
V gene: TRBV7-8; J gene: TRBJ1-1; D gene: TRBD1; clone size: -; CDR3 DNA: TGTGCCAGCAGCCCACTCACAGGGGGCGTTTCATACACTGAAGCTTTCTTT; CDR3 protein: CASSPLTGGVSYTEAFF
V gene: TRBV5-1; J gene: TRBJ1-1; D gene: -; clone size: -; CDR3 DNA: TGCGCCAGCAGCTTGTGGGGGGCGCGAGCCGACACTGAAGCTTTCTTT; CDR3 protein: CASSLWGARADTEAFF
V gene: TRBV13; J gene: TRBJ1-2; D gene: -; clone size: once; CDR3 DNA: TGTGCCAGCAGCTTGGGGACAAACTATGGCTACACCTTC; CDR3 protein: CASSLGTNYGYTF
V gene: TRBV10-2; J gene: TRBJ2-1; D gene: TRBD2; clone size: -; CDR3 DNA: TGCGCCAGCAGGGGCCCCAGGACTAGCGGGGGCTCCTACAATGAGCAGTTCTTC; CDR3 protein: CASRGPRTSGGSYNEQFF
V gene: TRBV28; J gene: TRBJ1-3; D gene: -; clone size: -; CDR3 DNA: TGTGCCAGCAGCCCGGTGGAGTATAGCTCTAGGGGAAACACCATATATTTT; CDR3 protein: CASSPVEYSSRGNTIYF
V gene: TRBV28; J gene: TRBJ1-1; D gene: -; clone size: -; CDR3 DNA: TGTGTCAGCAGTTTACCGCCCGTTAACACTGAAGCTTTCTTT; CDR3 protein: CVSSLPPVNTEAFF
V gene: TRBV6-2/TRBV6-3; J gene: TRBJ2-5; D gene: TRBD1; clone size: -; CDR3 DNA: TGTGCCAGCAGTTACCCCATCGGAAACAGGGGGCCTCGGGAGACCCAGTACTTC; CDR3 protein: CASSYPIGNRGPRETQYF
V gene: TRBV10-1; J gene: TRBJ1-2; D gene: -; clone size: once; CDR3 DNA: TGCGCCAGCAGTTCGTCCGGGACATCGGGCTACACCTTC; CDR3 protein: CASSSSGTSGYTF
V gene: TRBV5-1; J gene: TRBJ2-2; D gene: -; clone size: -; CDR3 DNA: TGCGCCAGCAGTTCGGGCCCTGCCAACGGGGAGCTGTTTTTT; CDR3 protein: CASSSGPANGELFF
V gene: TRBV15; J gene: TRBJ2-1; D gene: TRBD2; clone size: -; CDR3 DNA: TGTGCCACCCAGGGGCTAGCGGGGGCGAACAATGAGCAGTTCTTC; CDR3 protein: CATQGLAGANNEQFF
V gene: TRBV19; J gene: TRBJ1-1; D gene: -; clone size: -; CDR3 DNA: TGTGCCAGTATATCGGCGATGGGTAACACTGAAGCTTTCTTT; CDR3 protein: CASISAMGNTEAFF